Sequencing of this TCR beta chain was carried out in a study of beta chain features in type 1 diabetes. Every bit of the isolated RNA underwent reverse transcription, so sequencing read expressed TCRB transcripts. Libraries were prepared by immunoSEQ multiplex PCR; TCRdb keeps only in-frame clonotypes and omits some of them. The profile covers roughly 300,000 clones, with around 9.7% appearing a single time and around 1% taken by the ten largest. The CDR3 runs 12 residues. Germline V gene sequence: CDR1 KGHSH, CDR2 LQKENI. V was shortened by 0 bases and J by 12 bases, with 9 bases between the two germline ends. Broader study findings: Type 1 diabetes patients showed a moderate but significant shortening of TCRB CDR3s in all four CD4+ subsets. Unsettled here was the matter of whether HLA type influences TCRB rearrangement. The study found fewer insertions and more deletions at VDJ junctions in type 1 diabetes patients.

This clone was seen at least ten times. What it recognizes is unknown. Each population that was sorted was more than 98% pure. The gene calls are TRBV18 and TRBJ2-1, with D unclear. The clonotype comes from a man younger than 40 with type 1 diabetes. The sequenced material came from central memory CD4+ T cells from blood. CDR3 sequence (DNA): TGTGCCAGCTCACCACCGCAGGTCGCGCAGTTCTTC. Protein: CASSPPQVAQFF.